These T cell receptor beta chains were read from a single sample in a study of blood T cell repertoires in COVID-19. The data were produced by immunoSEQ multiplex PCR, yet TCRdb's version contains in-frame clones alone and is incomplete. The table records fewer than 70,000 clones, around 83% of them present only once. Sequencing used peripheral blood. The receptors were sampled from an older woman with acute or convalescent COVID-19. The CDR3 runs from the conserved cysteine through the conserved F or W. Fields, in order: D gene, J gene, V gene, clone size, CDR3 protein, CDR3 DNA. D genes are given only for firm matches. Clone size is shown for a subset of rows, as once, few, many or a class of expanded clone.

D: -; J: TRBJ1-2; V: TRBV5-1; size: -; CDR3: CASSLGGDRHYGYTF; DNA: TGCGCCAGCAGCCTTGGGGGGGACCGCCACTATGGCTACACCTTC
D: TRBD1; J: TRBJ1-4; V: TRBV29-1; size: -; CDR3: CSATGQGIEKLFF; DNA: TGCAGCGCGACGGGACAGGGGATTGAAAAACTGTTTTTT
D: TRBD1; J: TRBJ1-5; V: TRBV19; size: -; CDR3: CASQVGGQGNQPQHF; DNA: TGTGCCAGTCAGGTTGGGGGACAGGGCAATCAGCCCCAGCATTTT
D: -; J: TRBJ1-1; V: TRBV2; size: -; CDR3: CASSAGRSGAFF; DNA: TGTGCCAGCAGTGCGGGGAGATCGGGGGCTTTCTTT
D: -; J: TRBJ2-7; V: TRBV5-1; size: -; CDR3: CASSSGGGFYEQYF; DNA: TGCGCCAGCAGCTCGGGGGGCGGGTTCTACGAGCAGTACTTC
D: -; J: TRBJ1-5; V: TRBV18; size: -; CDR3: CASSPGRHQPQHF; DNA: TGTGCCAGCTCACCCGGGAGGCATCAGCCCCAGCATTTT
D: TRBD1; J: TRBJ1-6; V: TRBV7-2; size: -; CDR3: CASSFRDSNSPLHF; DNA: TGTGCCAGCAGCTTCAGGGACAGTAATTCACCCCTCCACTTT
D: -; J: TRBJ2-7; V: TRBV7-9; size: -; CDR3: CASSPSLTWAEQYF; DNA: TGTGCCAGCAGCCCATCCCTTACATGGGCCGAGCAGTACTTC
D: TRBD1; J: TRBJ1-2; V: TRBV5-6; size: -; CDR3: CASSFTGDGYGYTF; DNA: TGTGCCAGCAGCTTTACAGGGGACGGCTATGGCTACACCTTC
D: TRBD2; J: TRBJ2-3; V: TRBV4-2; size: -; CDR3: CASSQVELAGQTADTQYF; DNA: TGTGCCAGCAGCCAAGTCGAGCTAGCGGGGCAAACGGCAGATACGCAGTATTTT
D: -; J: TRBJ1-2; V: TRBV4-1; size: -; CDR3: CASSQAQGFYGYTF; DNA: TGCGCCAGCAGCCAAGCCCAGGGGTTCTATGGCTACACCTTC
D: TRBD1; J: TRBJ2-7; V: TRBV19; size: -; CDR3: CASSMSRTGSGEQYF; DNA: TGTGCCAGTAGTATGAGTCGGACAGGGTCAGGAGAGCAGTACTTC
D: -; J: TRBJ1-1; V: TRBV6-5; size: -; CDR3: CASSSRQELSEAFF; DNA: TGTGCCAGCAGTTCTCGACAGGAATTGTCTGAAGCTTTCTTT
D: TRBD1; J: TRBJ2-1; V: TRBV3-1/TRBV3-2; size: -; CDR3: CASSHLGQTYNEQFF; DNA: TGTGCCAGCAGCCACCTGGGACAGACCTACAATGAGCAGTTCTTC
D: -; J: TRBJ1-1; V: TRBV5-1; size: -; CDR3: CASSLPGPFTGAFF; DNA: TGCGCCAGCAGCTTGCCCGGTCCCTTCACTGGAGCTTTCTTT
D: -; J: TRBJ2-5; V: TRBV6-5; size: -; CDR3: CASREALVGTQYF; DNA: TGTGCCAGCAGGGAGGCCCTCGTGGGGACCCAGTACTTC
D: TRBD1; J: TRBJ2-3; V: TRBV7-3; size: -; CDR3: CASSPTGGADTQYF; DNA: TGTGCCAGCAGCCCCACAGGGGGCGCGGATACGCAGTATTTT
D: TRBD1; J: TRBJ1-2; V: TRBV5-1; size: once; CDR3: CASSLAGQGMDGYTF; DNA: TGCGCCAGCAGCTTGGCGGGACAGGGGATGGATGGCTACACCTTC
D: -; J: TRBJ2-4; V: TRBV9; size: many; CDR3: CASSVGGIGGNIQYF; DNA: TGTGCCAGCAGCGTGGGAGGAATTGGAGGAAACATTCAGTACTTC
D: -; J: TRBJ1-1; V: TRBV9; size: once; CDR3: CASSVGKGFGSNTEAFF; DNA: TGTGCCAGCAGCGTAGGCAAGGGGTTCGGCTCGAACACTGAAGCTTTCTTT